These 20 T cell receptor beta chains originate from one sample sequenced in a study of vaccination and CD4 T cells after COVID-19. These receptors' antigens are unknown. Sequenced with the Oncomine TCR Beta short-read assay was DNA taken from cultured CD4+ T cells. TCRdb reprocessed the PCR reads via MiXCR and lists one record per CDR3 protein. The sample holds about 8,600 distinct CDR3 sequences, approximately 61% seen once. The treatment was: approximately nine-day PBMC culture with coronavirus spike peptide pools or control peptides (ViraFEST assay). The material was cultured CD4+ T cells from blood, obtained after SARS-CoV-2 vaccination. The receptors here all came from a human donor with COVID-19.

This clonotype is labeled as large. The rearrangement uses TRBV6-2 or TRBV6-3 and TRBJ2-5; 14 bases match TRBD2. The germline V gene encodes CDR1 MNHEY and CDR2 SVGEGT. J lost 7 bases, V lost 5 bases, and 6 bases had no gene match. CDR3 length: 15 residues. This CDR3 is CASSETSGGAGTQYF. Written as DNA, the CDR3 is TGTGCCAGCAGTGAGACTAGCGGGGGGGCTGGGACCCAGTACTTC.

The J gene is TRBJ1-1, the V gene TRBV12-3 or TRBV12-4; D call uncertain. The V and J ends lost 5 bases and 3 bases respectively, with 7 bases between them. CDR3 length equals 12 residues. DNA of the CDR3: TGTGCCAGCAGTCCGAAGGACACTGAAGCTTTCTTT. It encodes CASSPKDTEAFF.

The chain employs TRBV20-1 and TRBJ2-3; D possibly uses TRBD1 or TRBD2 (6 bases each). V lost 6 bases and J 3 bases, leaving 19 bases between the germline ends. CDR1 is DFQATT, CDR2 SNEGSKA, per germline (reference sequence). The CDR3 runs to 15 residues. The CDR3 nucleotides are TGCAGTGCCCCAGTGGGGGGCGCCGCGACAGATACGCAGTATTTT. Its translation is CSAPVGGAATDTQYF.

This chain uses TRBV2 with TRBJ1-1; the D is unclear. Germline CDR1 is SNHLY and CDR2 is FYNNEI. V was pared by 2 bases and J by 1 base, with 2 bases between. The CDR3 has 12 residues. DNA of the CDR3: TGTGCCAGCAGTGAATGGAACACTGAAGCTTTCTTT. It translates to CASSEWNTEAFF. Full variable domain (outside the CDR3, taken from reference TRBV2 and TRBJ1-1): EPEVTQTPSHQVTQMGQEVILRCVPISNHLYFYWYRQILGQKVEFLVSFYNNEISEKSEIFDDQFSVERPDGSNFTLKIRSTKLEDSAMYFCASSEWNTEAFFGQGTRLTVV.

This CDR3 is CASRPGLAGGPSTDTQYF. CDR3 bases: TGCGCCAGCAGGCCGGGACTAGCGGGGGGTCCTAGCACAGATACGCAGTATTTT. The rearrangement uses TRBV5-1 and TRBJ2-3, with 15 bases aligning to TRBD2. Germline V lookup: CDR1 SGHRS, CDR2 YFSETQ. Trimming cost V 5 bases and J 0 bases; bases outside gene matches: 7. The CDR3 runs 18 residues.

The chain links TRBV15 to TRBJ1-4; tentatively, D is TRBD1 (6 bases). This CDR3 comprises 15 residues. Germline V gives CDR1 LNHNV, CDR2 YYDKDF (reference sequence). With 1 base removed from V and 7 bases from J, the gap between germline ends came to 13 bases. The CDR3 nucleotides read TGTGCCACCAGCAGAGGAGGGACAAGTATTGAAAAACTGTTTTTT. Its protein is CATSRGGTSIEKLFF.

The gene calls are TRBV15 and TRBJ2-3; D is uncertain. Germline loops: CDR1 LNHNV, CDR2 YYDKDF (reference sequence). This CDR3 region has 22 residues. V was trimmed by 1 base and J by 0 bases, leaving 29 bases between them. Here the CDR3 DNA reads TGTGCCACCAGCAGAGGTTACACCGGGCCTTCCCCTTCCCACCCTAGCACAGATACGCAGTATTTT. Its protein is CATSRGYTGPSPSHPSTDTQYF.

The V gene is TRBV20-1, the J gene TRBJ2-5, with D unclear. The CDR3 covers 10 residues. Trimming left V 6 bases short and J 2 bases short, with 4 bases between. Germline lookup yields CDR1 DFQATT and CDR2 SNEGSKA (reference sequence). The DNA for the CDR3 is TGCAGTGCAAAACAAGAGACCCAGTACTTC. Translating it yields CSAKQETQYF.

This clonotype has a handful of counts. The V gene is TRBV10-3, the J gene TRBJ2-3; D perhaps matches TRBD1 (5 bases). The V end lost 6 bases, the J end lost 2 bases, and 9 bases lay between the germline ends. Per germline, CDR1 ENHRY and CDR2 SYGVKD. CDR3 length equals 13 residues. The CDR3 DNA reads TGTGCCATCAGCACAGGCTTCACAGATACGCAGTATTTT. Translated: CAISTGFTDTQYF.

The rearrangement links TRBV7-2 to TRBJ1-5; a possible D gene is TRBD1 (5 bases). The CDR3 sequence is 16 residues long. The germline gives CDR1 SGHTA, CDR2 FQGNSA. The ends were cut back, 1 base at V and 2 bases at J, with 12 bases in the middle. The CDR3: CASSLVGGEGNQPQHF. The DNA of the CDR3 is TGTGCCAGCAGCTTAGTGGGGGGTGAGGGCAATCAGCCCCAGCATTTT.

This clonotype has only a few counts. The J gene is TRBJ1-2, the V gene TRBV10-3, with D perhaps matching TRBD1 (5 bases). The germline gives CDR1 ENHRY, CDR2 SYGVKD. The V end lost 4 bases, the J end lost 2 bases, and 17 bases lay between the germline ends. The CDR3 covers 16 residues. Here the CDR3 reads CAISVEVGGFNYGYTF. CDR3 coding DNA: TGTGCCATCAGTGTTGAGGTCGGGGGGTTCAACTATGGCTACACCTTC.

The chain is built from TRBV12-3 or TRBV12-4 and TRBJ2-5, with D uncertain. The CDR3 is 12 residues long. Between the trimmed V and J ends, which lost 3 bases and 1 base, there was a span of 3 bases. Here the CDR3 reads CASSLFQETQYF. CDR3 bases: TGTGCCAGCAGTTTGTTCCAAGAGACCCAGTACTTC.

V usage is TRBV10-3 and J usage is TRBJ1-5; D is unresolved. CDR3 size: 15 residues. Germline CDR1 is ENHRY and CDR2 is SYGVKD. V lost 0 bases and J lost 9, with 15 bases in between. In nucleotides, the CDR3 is TGTGCCATCAGTGAGTCTCCAGGTCCAGGTTCGCCCCAGCATTTT. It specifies CAISESPGPGSPQHF.

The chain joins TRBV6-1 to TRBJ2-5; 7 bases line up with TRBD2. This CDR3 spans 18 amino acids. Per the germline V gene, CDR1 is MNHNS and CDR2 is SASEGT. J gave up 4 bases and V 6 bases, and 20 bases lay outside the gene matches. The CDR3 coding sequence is TGTGCCAGCAGCTTCCTCCCTAAAGCGGGGCAGCGGGGAGAGACCCAGTACTTC. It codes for CASSFLPKAGQRGETQYF.

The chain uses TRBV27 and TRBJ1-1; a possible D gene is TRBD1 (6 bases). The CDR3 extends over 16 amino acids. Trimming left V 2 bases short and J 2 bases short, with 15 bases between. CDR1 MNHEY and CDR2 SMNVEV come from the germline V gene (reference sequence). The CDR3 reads CASSLRRGAGNTEAFF. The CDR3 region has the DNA TGTGCCAGCAGTTTAAGGAGGGGGGCTGGTAACACTGAAGCTTTCTTT.

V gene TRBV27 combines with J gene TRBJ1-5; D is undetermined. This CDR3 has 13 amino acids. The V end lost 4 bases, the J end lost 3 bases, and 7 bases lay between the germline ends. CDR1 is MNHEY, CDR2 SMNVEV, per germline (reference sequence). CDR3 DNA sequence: TGTGCCAGCAGTTACAGTAACAATCAGCCCCAGCATTTT. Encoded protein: CASSYSNNQPQHF.

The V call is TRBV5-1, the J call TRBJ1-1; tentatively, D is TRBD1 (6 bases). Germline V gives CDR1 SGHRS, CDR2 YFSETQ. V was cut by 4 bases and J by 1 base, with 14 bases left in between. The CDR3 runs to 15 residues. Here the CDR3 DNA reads TGCGCCAGCAGCCAAGGGGGGCGGACGAACACTGAAGCTTTCTTT. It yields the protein CASSQGGRTNTEAFF.

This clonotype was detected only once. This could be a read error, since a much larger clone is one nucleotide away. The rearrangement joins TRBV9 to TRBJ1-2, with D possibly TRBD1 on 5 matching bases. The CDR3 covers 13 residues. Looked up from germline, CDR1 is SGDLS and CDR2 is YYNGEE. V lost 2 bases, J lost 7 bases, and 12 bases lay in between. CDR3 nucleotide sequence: TGTGCCAGCAGCGTGTTGGGGACCTGTGGCTACACCTTC. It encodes CASSVLGTCGYTF.

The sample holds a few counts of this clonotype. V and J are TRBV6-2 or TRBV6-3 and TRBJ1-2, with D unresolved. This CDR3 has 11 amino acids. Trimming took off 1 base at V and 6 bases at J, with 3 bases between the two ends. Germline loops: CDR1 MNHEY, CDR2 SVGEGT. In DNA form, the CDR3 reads TGTGCCAGCAGTTACTATGATGGCTACACCTTC. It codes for CASSYYDGYTF.

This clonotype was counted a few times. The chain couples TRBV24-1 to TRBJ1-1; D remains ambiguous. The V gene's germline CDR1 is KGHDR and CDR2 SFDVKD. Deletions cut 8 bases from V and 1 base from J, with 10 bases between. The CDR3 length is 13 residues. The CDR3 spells CATKNLGNTEAFF. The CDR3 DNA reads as TGTGCCACCAAGAACCTCGGGAACACTGAAGCTTTCTTT.